This TCR beta chain emerged from a study of blood T cell repertoires in COVID-19. About the research overall: T cells, B-cell-depleted T cells, or PBMCs supplied cDNA or gDNA.

Germline V CDR1 and CDR2: SGHNT, YYREEE (reference sequence). V shed 0 bases and J shed 4 bases, with 7 bases lying between them. The CDR3 totals 14 residues. In the source study's methods: Reference gene primer amplification in the assay estimated nucleated cell counts. Generated by immunoSEQ multiplex PCR, the TCRdb table keeps only in-frame clones and is missing some. V and J calls and clone size follow that table, whereas D and trimming were derived from the DNA. The sample consists of 26,000 or so clones, around 90% of them appearing once. The sequencing sample was made of peripheral blood. This sequence originates from a human donor in a cohort sampled during active COVID-19. The chain links TRBV5-4 to TRBJ2-2, with D possibly being TRBD1 (6 bases). CDR3: CASSLGGRTGELFF. CDR3 DNA: TGTGCCAGCAGCTTGGGGGGGCGCACCGGGGAGCTGTTTTTT.